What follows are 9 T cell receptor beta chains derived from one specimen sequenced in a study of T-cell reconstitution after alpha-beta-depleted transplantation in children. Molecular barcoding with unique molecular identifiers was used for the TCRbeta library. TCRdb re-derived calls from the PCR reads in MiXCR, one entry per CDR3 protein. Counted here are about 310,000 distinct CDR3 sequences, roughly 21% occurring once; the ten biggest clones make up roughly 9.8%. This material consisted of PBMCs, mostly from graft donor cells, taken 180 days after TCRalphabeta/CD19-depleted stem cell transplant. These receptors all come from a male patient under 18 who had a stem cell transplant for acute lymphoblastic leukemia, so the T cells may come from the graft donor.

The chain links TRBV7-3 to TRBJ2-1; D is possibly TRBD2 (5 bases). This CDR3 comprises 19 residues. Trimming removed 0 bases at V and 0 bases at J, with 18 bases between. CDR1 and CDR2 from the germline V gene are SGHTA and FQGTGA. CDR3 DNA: TGTGCCAGCAGCTTAACGCCTTCTAGAAGTGGGAGCTCCTACAATGAGCAGTTCTTC. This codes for CASSLTPSRSGSSYNEQFF. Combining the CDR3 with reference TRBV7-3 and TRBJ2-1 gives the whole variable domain GAGVSQTPSNKVTEKGKYVELRCDPISGHTALYWYRQSLGQGPEFLIYFQGTGAADDSGLPNDRFFAVRPEGSVSTLKIQRTERGDSAVYLCASSLTPSRSGSSYNEQFFGPGTRLTVL.

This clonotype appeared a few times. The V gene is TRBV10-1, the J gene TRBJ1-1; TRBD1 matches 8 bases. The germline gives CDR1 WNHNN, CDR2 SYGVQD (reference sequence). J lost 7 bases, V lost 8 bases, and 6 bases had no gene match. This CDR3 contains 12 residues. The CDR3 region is CASPDRGDEAFF. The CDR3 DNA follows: TGCGCCAGCCCTGACAGGGGTGATGAAGCTTTCTTT.

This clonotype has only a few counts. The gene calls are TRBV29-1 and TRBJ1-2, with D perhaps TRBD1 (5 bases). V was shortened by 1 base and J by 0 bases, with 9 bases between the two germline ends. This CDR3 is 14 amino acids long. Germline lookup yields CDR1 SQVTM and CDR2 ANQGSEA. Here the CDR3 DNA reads TGCAGCGTTGAAGGGCCAGGGACTAACTATGGCTACACCTTC. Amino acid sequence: CSVEGPGTNYGYTF.

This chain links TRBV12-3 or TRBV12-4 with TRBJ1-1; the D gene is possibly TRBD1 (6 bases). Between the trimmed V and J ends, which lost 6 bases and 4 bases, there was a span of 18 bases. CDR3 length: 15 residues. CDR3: CASSQPHGGGTEAFF. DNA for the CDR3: TGTGCCAGCAGCCAACCCCACGGGGGCGGCACTGAAGCTTTCTTT.

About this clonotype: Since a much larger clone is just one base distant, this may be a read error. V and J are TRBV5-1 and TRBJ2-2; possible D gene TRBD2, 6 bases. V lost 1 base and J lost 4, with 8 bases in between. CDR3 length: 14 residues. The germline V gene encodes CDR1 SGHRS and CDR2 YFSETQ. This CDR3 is CASSLPRGTGELFF. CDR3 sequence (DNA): TGCGCCAGCAGCTTGCCGCGGGGCACCGGGGAGCTGTTTTTT.

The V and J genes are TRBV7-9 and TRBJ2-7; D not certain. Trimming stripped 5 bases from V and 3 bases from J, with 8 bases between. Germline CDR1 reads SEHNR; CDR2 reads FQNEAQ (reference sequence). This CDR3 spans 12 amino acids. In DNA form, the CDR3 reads TGTGCCAGCAGCACTCCGGACTACGAGCAGTACTTC. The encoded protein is CASSTPDYEQYF.

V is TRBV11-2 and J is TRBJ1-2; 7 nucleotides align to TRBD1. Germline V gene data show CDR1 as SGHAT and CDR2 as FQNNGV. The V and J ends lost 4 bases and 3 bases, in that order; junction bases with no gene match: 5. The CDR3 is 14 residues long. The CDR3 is CASSSGTVDYGYTF. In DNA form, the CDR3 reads TGTGCCAGCAGCTCAGGGACAGTGGACTATGGCTACACCTTC.

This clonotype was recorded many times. The CDR3 bases are TGCGCCAGCAGCTCCCCCCGACAGGCGGGCAATCAGCCCCAGCATTTT. This sequence encodes CASSSPRQAGNQPQHF. J is TRBJ1-5 and V is TRBV5-1; the D gene is possibly TRBD1 (6 bases). CDR3 size: 16 residues. Trimming removed 3 bases at V and 2 bases at J, with 15 bases between. The germline gives CDR1 SGHRS, CDR2 YFSETQ.

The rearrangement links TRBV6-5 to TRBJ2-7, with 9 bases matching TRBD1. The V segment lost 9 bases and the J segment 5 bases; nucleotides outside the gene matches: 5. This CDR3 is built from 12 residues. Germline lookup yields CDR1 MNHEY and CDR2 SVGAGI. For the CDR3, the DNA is TGTGCCAGTACAGGGGGCTTAGACGAGCAGTACTTC. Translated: CASTGGLDEQYF.